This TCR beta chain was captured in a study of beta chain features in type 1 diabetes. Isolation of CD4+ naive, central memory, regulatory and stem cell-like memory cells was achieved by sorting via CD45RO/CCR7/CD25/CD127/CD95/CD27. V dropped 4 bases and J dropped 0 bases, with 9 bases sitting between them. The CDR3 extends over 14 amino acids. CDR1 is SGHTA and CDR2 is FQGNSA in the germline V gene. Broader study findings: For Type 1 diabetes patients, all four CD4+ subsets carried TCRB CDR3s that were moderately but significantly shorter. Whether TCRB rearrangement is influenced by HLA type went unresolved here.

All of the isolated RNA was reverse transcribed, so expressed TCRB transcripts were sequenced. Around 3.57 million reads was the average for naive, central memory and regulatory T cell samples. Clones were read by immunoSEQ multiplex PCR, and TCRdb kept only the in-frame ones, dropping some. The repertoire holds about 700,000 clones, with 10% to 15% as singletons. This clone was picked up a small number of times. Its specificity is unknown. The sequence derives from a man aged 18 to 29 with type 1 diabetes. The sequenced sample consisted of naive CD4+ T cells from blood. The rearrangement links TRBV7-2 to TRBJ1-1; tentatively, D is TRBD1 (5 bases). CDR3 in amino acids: CASSSTAMNTEAFF. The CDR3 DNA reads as TGTGCCAGCAGCTCGACAGCTATGAACACTGAAGCTTTCTTT.